The clone carrying this T cell receptor beta chain has more than one count but fewer than ten. These data belong to a study of T cells in Graves' hyperthyroidism and ophthalmopathy. Amplified TCR beta CDR3 regions derived from RNA transcripts. When the TCR CDR3 underwent first-round RT-PCR, the HTBI primer set was used. TCRdb re-called the multiplex PCR reads through MiXCR, storing one row per CDR3 protein. The sample includes fewer than 900,000 distinct CDR3 sequences, about 15% of them seen just once. Sequencing used blood. This TCR derives from a man aged 18 to 30 with Graves' hyperthyroidism.

The CDR3 is CSARGLAGVNEQFF. The CDR3, as DNA: TGCAGTGCTAGAGGACTAGCGGGGGTTAATGAGCAGTTCTTC. This rearrangement joins TRBV20-1 to TRBJ2-1; 12 bases are shared with TRBD2. This CDR3 is 14 amino acids long. Germline assignment: CDR1 DFQATT and CDR2 SNEGSKA (reference sequence). V trimming: 1 base; J trimming: 7 bases; junction bases outside the gene matches: 2.